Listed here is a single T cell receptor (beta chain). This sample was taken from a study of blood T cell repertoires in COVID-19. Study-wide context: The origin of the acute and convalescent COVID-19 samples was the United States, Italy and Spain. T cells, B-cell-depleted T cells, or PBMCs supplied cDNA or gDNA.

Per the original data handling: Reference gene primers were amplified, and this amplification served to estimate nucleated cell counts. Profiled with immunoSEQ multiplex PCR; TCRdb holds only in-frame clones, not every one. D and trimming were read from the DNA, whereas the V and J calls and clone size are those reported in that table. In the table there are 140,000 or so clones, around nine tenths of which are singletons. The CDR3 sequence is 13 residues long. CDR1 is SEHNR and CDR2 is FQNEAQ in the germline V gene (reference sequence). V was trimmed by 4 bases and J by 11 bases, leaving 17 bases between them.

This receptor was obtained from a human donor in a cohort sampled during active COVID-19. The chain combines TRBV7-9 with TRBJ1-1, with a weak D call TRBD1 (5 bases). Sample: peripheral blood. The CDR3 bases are TGTGCCAGCAGCTCCACGGCCGGGAGACAGGCTTTCTTT. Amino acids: CASSSTAGRQAFF.